The source of this TCR beta chain is a study of T cells in Graves' hyperthyroidism and ophthalmopathy. J was trimmed by 2 bases and V by 5 bases; bases with no gene match: 10. The CDR3 totals 17 residues. General study results and limits: Most thyroid clonotypes expanded above 0.001 were also detected in blood.

Amplified TCR beta CDR3 regions came from RNA transcripts. HTBI primers drove first-round RT-PCR of the TCR CDR3. One entry per CDR3 protein, called by TCRdb with MiXCR from the multiplex PCR reads. The profile shows 150,000 to 200,000 distinct CDR3 sequences, just under 9.5% of them singletons. This clonotype came up many times. Its cognate antigen is unknown. V is TRBV12-3 or TRBV12-4 and J is TRBJ2-5, with 11 positions matching TRBD2. The TCR comes from a woman between 18 and 29 years old with Graves' hyperthyroidism that later progressed to Graves' ophthalmopathy. Sequencing was carried out using blood. The CDR3 spells CASSPLIAGGRQETQYF. The DNA for the CDR3 is TGTGCCAGCAGTCCTCTGATAGCGGGGGGGAGGCAAGAGACCCAGTACTTC.